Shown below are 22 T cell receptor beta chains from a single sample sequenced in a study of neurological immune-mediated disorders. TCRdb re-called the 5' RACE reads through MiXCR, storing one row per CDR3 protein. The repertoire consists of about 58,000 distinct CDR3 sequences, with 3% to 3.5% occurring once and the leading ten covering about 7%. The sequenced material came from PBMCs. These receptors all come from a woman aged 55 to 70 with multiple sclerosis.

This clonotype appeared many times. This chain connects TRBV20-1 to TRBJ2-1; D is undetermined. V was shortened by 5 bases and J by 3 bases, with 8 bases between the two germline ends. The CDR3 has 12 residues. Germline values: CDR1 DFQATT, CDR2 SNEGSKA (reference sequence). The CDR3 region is CSALEVYNEQFF. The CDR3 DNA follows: TGCAGTGCTCTAGAGGTCTACAATGAGCAGTTCTTC.

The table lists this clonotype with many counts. In nucleotides, the CDR3 is TGCGCCAGCAGCTCGTTAGCGGGGGACTCCTACGAGCAGTACTTC. It yields the protein CASSSLAGDSYEQYF. The V gene is TRBV5-1, the J gene TRBJ2-7; TRBD2 aligns across 9 bases. V shed 3 bases, J shed 0 bases, and the junction held 4 bases outside the gene matches. This CDR3 has 15 amino acids. The germline V gene has CDR1 SGHRS and CDR2 YFSETQ.

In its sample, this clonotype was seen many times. The CDR3 coding sequence is TGTGCCAGCAGCACACACTCCGGGACAGAGAACACCGGGGAGCTGTTTTTT. This gives the protein CASSTHSGTENTGELFF. The chain has TRBV9 and TRBJ2-2, with 7 bases that match TRBD1. CDR3 length equals 17 residues. Losses at the gene ends were 4 bases for V and 1 base for J; bases not matched to a gene: 10. The germline V gene has CDR1 SGDLS and CDR2 YYNGEE.

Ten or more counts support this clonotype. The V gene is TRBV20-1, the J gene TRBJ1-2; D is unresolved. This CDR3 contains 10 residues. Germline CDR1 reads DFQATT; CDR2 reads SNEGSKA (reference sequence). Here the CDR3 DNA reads TGCAGCTGGGGAGGCTATGGCTACACCTTC. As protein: CSWGGYGYTF.

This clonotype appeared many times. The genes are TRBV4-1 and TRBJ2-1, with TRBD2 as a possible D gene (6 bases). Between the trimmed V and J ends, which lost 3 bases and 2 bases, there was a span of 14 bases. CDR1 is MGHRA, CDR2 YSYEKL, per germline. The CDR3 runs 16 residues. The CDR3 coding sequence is TGCGCCAGCAGCCAGAGAGGGGACTCAGCCTACAATGAGCAGTTCTTC. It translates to CASSQRGDSAYNEQFF.

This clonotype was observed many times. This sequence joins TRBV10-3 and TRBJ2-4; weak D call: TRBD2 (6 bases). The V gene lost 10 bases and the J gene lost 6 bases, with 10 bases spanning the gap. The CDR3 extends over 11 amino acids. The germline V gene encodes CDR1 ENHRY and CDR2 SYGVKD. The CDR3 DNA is TGTGCCACGGGGGACGTAAACATTCAGTACTTC. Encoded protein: CATGDVNIQYF.

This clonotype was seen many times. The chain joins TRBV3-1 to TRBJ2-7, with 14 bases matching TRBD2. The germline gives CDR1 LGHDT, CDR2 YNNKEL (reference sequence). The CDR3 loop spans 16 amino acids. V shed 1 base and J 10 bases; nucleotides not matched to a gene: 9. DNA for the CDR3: TGTGCCAGCAGCCAAGGAGGGGGGACTAGCGGGAGACTTCAGTACTTC. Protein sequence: CASSQGGGTSGRLQYF.

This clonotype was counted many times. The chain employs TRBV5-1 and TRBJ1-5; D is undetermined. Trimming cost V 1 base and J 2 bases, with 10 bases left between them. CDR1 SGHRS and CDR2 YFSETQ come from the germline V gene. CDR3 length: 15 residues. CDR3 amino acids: CASSLSGGGNQPQHF. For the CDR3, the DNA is TGCGCCAGCAGCTTGTCCGGTGGTGGCAATCAGCCCCAGCATTTT.

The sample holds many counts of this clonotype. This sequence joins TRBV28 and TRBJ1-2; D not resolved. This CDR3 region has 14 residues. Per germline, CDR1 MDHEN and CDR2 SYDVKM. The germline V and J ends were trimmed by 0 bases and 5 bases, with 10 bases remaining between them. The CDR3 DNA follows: TGTGCCAGCAGTTTATGGGGCCTGGGGTATGGCTACACCTTC. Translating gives CASSLWGLGYGYTF.

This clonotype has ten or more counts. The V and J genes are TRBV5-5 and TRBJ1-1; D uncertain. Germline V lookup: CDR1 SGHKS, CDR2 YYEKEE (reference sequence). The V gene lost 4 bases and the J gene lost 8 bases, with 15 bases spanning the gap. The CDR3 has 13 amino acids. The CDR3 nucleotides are TGTGCCAGCAGCGTGATGTGGGGAGGGGAAGCTTTCTTT. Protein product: CASSVMWGGEAFF. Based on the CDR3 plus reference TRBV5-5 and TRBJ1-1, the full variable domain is DAGVTQSPTHLIKTRGQQVTLRCSPISGHKSVSWYQQVLGQGPQFIFQYYEKEERGRGNFPDRFSARQFPNYSSELNVNALLLGDSALYLCASSVMWGGEAFFGQGTRLTVV.

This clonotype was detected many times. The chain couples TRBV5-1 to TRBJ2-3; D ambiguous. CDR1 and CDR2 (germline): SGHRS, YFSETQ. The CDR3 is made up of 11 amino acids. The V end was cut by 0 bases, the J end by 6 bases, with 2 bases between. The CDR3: CASSLEDTQYF. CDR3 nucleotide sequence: TGCGCCAGCAGCTTGGAGGATACGCAGTATTTT.

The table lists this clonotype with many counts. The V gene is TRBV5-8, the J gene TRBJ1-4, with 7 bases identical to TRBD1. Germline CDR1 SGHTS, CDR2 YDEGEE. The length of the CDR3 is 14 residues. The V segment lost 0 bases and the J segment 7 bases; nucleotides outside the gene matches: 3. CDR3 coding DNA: TGTGCCAGCAGCTTGGGACAGGGAAGTGAAAAACTGTTTTTT. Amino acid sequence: CASSLGQGSEKLFF.

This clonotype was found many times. The CDR3 loop is CASSSRRQGEQYF. The CDR3 region has the DNA TGTGCCAGCAGTTCACGTAGACAGGGCGAGCAGTACTTC. The genes are TRBV6-6 and TRBJ2-7; TRBD1 aligns across 7 bases. This CDR3 has 13 residues. The V and J ends lost 4 bases and 6 bases, in that order; junction bases with no gene match: 6. Germline assignment: CDR1 MNHNY and CDR2 SVGAGI (reference sequence).

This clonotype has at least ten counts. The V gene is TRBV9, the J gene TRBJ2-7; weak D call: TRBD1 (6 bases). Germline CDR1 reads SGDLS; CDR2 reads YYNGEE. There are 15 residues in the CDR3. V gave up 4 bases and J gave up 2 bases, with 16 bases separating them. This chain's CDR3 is CASSPETTGTYEQYF. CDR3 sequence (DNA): TGTGCCAGCAGCCCCGAGACCACAGGGACCTACGAGCAGTACTTC.

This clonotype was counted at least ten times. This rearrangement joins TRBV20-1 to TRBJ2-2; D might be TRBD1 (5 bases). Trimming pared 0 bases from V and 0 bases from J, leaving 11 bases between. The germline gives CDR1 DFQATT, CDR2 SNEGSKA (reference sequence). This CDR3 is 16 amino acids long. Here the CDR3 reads CSARDGRATNTGELFF. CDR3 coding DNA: TGCAGTGCTAGAGATGGCAGGGCCACGAACACCGGGGAGCTGTTTTTT.

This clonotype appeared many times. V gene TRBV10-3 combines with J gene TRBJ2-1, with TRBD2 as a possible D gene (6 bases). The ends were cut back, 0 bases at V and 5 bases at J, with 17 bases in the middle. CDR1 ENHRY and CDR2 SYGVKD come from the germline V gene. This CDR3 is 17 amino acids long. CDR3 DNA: TGTGCCATCAGTGAGTCGAGCTTGCGGGGCCGAGACAATGAGCAGTTCTTC. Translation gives CAISESSLRGRDNEQFF.

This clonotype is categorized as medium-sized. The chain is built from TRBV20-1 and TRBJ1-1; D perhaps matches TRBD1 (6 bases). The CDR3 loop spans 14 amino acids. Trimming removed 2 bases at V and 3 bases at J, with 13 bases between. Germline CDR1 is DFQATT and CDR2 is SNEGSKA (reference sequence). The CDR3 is CSARPPGEHTEAFF. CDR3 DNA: TGCAGTGCTAGACCCCCAGGGGAGCACACTGAAGCTTTCTTT.

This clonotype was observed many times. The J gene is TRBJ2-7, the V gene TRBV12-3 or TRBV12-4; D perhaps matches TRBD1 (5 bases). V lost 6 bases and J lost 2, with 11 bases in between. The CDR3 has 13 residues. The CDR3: CASRPGQAYEQYF. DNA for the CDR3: TGTGCCAGCAGACCCGGACAAGCCTACGAGCAGTACTTC.

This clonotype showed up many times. The chain's CDR3 is CSARAGQGAGELFF. In DNA form, the CDR3 reads TGCAGTGCTAGGGCCGGACAGGGGGCCGGGGAGCTGTTTTTT. The chain carries TRBV20-1 and TRBJ2-2, with 10 bases lining up with TRBD1. Germline V gene data show CDR1 as DFQATT and CDR2 as SNEGSKA (reference sequence). The V gene end was trimmed by 3 bases and the J gene end by 6 bases; junction bases not matched to a gene: 4. The CDR3 consists of 14 residues.

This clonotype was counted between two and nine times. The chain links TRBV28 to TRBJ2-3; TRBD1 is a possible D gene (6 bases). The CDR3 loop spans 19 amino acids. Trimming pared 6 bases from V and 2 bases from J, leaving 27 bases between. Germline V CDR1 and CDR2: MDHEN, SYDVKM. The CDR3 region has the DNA TGTGCCAGCAGCCATCCTACCGGGACACCTTACGCCTTCACAGATACGCAGTATTTT. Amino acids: CASSHPTGTPYAFTDTQYF.

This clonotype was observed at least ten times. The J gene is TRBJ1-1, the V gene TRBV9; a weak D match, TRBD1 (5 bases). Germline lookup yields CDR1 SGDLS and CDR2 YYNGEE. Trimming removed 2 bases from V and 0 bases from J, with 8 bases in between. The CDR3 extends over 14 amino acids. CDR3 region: CASSVTGMNTEAFF. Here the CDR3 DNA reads TGTGCCAGCAGCGTTACAGGCATGAACACTGAAGCTTTCTTT.

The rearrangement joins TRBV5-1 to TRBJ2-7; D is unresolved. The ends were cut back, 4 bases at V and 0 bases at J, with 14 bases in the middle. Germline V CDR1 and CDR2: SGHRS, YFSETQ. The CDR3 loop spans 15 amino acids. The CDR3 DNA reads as TGCGCCAGCAGCCGGACCCGAGGTAGCTCCTACGAGCAGTACTTC. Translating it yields CASSRTRGSSYEQYF. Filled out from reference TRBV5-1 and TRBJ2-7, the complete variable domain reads KAGVTQTPRYLIKTRGQQVTLSCSPISGHRSVSWYQQTPGQGLQFLFEYFSETQRNKGNFPGRFSGRQFSNSRSEMNVSTLELGDSALYLCASSRTRGSSYEQYFGPGTRLTVT.